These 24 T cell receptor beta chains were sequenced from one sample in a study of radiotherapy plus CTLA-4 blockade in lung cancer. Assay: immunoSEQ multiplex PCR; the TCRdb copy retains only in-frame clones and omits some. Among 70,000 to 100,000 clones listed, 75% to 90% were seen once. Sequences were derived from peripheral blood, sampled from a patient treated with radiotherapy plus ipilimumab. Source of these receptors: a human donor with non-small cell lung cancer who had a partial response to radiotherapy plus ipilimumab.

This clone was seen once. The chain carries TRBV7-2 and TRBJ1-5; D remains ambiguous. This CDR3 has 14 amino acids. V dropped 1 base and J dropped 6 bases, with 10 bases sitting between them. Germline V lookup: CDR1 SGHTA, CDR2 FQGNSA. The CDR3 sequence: CASSLERVSQPQHF. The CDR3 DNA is TGTGCCAGCAGCTTAGAGAGGGTTTCTCAGCCCCAGCATTTT.

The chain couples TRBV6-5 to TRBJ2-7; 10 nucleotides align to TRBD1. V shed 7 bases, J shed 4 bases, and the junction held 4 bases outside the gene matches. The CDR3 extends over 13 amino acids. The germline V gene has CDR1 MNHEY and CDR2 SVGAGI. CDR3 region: CASTPGQGYEQYF. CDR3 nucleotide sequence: TGTGCCAGCACCCCGGGACAGGGGTACGAGCAGTACTTC.

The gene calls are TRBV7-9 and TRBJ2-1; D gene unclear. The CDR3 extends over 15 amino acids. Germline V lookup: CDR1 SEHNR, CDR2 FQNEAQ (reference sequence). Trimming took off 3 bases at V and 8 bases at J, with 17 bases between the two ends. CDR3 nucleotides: TGTGCCAGCAGCTTTGCGACTCAACTATGGGATGAGCAGTTCTTC. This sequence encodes CASSFATQLWDEQFF.

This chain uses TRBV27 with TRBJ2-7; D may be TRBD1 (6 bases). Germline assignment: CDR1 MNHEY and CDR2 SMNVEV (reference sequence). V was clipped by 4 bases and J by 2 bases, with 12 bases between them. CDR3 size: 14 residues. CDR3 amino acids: CASSSRGAAYEQYF. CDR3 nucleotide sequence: TGTGCCAGCAGTTCCAGGGGCGCCGCCTACGAGCAGTACTTC.

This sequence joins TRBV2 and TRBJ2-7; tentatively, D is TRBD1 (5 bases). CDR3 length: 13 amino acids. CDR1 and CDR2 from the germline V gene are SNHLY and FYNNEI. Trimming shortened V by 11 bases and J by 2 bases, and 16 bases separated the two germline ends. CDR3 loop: CAGDRVGTYEQYF. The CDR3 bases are TGTGCCGGAGACAGAGTAGGGACCTACGAGCAGTACTTC.

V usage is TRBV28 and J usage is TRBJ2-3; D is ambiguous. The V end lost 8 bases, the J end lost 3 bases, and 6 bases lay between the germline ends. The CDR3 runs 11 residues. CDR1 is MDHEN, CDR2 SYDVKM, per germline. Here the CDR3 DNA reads TGTGCCAGCGCGGAGACAGATACGCAGTATTTT. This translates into CASAETDTQYF.

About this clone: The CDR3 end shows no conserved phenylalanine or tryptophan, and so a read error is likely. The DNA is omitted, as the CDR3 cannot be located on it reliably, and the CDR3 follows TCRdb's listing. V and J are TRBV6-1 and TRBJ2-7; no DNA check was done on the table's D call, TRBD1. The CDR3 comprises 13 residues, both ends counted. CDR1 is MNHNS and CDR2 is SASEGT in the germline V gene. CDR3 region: CASSESDRDRGGL.

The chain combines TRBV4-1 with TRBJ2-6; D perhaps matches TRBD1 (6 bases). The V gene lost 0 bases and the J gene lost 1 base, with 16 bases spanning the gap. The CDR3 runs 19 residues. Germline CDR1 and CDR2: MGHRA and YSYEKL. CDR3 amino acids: CASSQELEGVRSGANVLTF. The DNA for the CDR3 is TGCGCCAGCAGCCAAGAGCTCGAGGGGGTCCGGTCTGGGGCCAACGTCCTGACTTTC.

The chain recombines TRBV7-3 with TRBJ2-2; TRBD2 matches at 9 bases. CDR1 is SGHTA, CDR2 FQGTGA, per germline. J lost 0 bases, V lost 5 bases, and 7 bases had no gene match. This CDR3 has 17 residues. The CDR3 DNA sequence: TGTGCCAGCAGCCCGCGGGGGGGGTACGCGAACACCGGGGAGCTGTTTTTT. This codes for CASSPRGGYANTGELFF.

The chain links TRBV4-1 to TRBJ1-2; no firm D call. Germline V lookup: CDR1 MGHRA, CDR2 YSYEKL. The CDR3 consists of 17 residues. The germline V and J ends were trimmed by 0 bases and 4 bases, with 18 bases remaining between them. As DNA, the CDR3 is TGCGCCAGCAGCCAAGATCGGCGGCGCGACTATTTCTATGGCTACACCTTC. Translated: CASSQDRRRDYFYGYTF.

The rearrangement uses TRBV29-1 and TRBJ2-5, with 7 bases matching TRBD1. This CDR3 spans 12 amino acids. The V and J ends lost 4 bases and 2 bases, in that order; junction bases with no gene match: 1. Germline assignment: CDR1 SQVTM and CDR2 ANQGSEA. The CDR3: CSVGTGQETQYF. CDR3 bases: TGCAGCGTTGGGACAGGACAAGAGACCCAGTACTTC.

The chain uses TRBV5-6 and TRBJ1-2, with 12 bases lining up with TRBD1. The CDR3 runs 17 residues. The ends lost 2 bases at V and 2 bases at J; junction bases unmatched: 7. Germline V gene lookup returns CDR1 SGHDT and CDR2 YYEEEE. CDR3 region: CASSFRVGTGGNYGYTF. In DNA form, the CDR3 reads TGTGCCAGCAGCTTTAGGGTTGGGACAGGGGGCAACTATGGCTACACCTTC.

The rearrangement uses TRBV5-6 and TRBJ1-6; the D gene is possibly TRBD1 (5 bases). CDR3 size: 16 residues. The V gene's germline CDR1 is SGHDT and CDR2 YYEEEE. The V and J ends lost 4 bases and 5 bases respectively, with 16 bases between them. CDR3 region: CASSPLAGSHNSPLHF. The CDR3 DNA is TGTGCCAGCAGCCCCTTGGCAGGGTCCCATAATTCACCCCTCCACTTT.

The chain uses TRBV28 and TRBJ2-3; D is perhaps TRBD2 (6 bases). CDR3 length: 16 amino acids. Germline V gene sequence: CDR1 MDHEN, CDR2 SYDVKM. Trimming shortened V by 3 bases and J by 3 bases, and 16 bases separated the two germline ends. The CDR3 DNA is TGTGCCAGCAGTTTGGTCGGGAGCTCCACTACAGATACGCAGTATTTT. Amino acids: CASSLVGSSTTDTQYF.

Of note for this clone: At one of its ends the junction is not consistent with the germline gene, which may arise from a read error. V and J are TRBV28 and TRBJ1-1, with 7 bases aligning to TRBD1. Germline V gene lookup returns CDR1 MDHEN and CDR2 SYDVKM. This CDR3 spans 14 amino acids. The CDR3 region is CACRDRAGNTEAFF. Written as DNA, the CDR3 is TGTGCCTGCAGAGACAGGGCTGGGAACACTGAAGCTTTCTTT.

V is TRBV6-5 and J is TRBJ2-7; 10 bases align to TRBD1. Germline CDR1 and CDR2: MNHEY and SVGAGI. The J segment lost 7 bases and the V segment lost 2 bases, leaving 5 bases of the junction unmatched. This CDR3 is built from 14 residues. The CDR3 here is CASSYGTGVGEQYV. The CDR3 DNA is TGTGCCAGCAGTTACGGGACAGGGGTTGGGGAGCAGTACGTC.

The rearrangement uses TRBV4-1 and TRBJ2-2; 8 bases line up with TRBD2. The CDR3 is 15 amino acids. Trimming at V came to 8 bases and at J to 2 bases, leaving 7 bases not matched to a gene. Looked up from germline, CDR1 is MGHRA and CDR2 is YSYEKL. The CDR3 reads CASSPAGGNTGELFF. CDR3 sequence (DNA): TGCGCCAGCTCTCCGGCGGGAGGAAACACCGGGGAGCTGTTTTTT.

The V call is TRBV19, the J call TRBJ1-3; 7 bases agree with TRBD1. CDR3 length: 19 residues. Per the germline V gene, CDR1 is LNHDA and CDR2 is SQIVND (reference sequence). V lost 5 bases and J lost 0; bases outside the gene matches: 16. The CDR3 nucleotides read TGTGCCAGTAGTCCGGGACAGATGAGTCTAATTTCCTCTGGAAACACCATATATTTT. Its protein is CASSPGQMSLISSGNTIYF.

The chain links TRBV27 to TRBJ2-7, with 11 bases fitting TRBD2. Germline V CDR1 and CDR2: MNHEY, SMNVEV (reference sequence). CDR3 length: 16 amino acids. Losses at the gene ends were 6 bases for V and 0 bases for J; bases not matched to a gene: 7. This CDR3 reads CASRRGTSGDSYEQYF. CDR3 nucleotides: TGTGCCAGCAGACGCGGGACTAGCGGTGACTCCTACGAGCAGTACTTC.

The CDR3 loop reads CAWKYSYNEQFF. CDR3 bases: TGTGCCTGGAAGTACAGCTACAATGAGCAGTTCTTC. The rearrangement joins TRBV30 to TRBJ2-1; D remains unclear. The V end was cut by 4 bases, the J end by 3 bases, with 7 bases between. From germline, CDR1 is GTSNPN and CDR2 SVGIG (reference sequence). The CDR3 has 12 residues.

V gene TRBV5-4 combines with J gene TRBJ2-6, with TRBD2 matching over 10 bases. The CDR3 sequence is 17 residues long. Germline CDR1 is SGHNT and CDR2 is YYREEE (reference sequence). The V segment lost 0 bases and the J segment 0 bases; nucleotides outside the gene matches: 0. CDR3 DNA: TGTGCCAGCAGCTTGGCTAGCGGGAGCTCTGGGGCCAACGTCCTGACTTTC. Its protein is CASSLASGSSGANVLTF.

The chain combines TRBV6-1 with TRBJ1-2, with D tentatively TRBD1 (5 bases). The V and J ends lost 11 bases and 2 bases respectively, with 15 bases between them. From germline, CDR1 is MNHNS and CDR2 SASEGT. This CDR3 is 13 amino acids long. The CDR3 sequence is CAVRSGGNYGYTF. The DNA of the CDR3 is TGTGCCGTCCGAAGTGGGGGGAACTATGGCTACACCTTC.

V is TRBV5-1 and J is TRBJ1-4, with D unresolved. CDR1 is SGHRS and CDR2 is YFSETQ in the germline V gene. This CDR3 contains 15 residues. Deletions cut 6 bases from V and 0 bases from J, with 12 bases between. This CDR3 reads CASTPGGTTNEKLFF. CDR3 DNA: TGCGCCAGCACCCCCGGAGGAACAACTAATGAAAAACTGTTTTTT.

CDR3 nucleotide sequence: TGTGCCACCTTGACAGTGACAGGGGGTGCCTACGAGCAGTACTTC. It specifies CATLTVTGGAYEQYF. The chain employs TRBV27 and TRBJ2-7, with 9 bases identical to TRBD1. The CDR3 is 15 residues long. Losses at the gene ends were 10 bases for V and 2 bases for J; bases not matched to a gene: 12. In germline, CDR1 is MNHEY, CDR2 SMNVEV (reference sequence).